These T cell receptor beta chains were read from a single sample in a study of cytotoxic CD8 clonotypes in ibrutinib-treated CLL. Data came from immunoSEQ multiplex PCR; TCRdb stores just in-frame clones and leaves some out. The data contain more than 25,000 clones, approximately 71% of them singletons. The sequencing here drew on PBMCs, taken after 24 months of ibrutinib treatment. All receptors derive from a human donor with chronic lymphocytic leukemia. CDR3s include the opening cysteine and the closing phenylalanine or tryptophan. The D gene is left open where the match is weak. Only some rows state a clone size, as once, few, many or a class for expanded clones.

clone_size: .
d_call: .
v_call: TRBV19
j_call: TRBJ2-4
cdr3_nt: TGTGCCAGTAGTGTCCCCGGGGTGGGGTCGGCCAAAAACATTCAGTACTTC
cdr3_aa: CASSVPGVGSAKNIQYF

clone_size: many
d_call: TRBD2
v_call: TRBV29-1
j_call: TRBJ2-7
cdr3_nt: TGCAGCTTTATCCAGCGGGGGGGTTCAGACGAGCAGTACTTC
cdr3_aa: CSFIQRGGSDEQYF

clone_size: .
d_call: .
v_call: TRBV6-5
j_call: TRBJ2-7
cdr3_nt: TGTGCCAGCAGTTACTCCCGGGCTGGCTCCTACGAGCAGTACTTC
cdr3_aa: CASSYSRAGSYEQYF

clone_size: .
d_call: TRBD1
v_call: TRBV5-1
j_call: TRBJ2-7
cdr3_nt: TGCGCCAGCAGCTTAGACGGACAGGGCTACGAGCAGTACTTC
cdr3_aa: CASSLDGQGYEQYF

clone_size: .
d_call: .
v_call: TRBV9
j_call: TRBJ2-7
cdr3_nt: TGTGCCAGCAGCCCCGGGAGAGGCACCTACGAGCAGTACTTC
cdr3_aa: CASSPGRGTYEQYF

clone_size: .
d_call: .
v_call: TRBV9
j_call: TRBJ1-3
cdr3_nt: TGTGCCAGCAGCGTAGTGGGGGCGGGAAACACCATATATTTT
cdr3_aa: CASSVVGAGNTIYF

clone_size: once
d_call: .
v_call: TRBV19
j_call: TRBJ1-5
cdr3_nt: TGTGCCAGTAGTAGTCGAGGGGGTCAGAATCAGCCCCAGCATTTT
cdr3_aa: CASSSRGGQNQPQHF

clone_size: .
d_call: TRBD1
v_call: TRBV5-1
j_call: TRBJ2-7
cdr3_nt: TGCGCCAGCAGCCAGCCGGGACAGGGTTTCTACGAGCAGTACTTC
cdr3_aa: CASSQPGQGFYEQYF

clone_size: .
d_call: .
v_call: TRBV30
j_call: TRBJ1-1
cdr3_nt: TGTGCCTGGAGTGTACGGTCCGGCACTGAAGCTTTCTTT
cdr3_aa: CAWSVRSGTEAFF

clone_size: .
d_call: .
v_call: TRBV28
j_call: TRBJ1-2
cdr3_nt: TGTGCCAGCAGTTCCCCGTCGAGGGGCGCAACCGGCTACACCTTC
cdr3_aa: CASSSPSRGATGYTF

clone_size: .
d_call: TRBD1
v_call: TRBV28
j_call: TRBJ1-4
cdr3_nt: TGTGCCAGCACCAGGGGGACGGACTTTAGGGAAAAACTGTTTTTT
cdr3_aa: CASTRGTDFREKLFF

clone_size: .
d_call: .
v_call: TRBV5-1
j_call: TRBJ2-5
cdr3_nt: TGCGCCAGCAGCTCGCGACGGGGCCAAGAGACCCAGTACTTC
cdr3_aa: CASSSRRGQETQYF

clone_size: .
d_call: .
v_call: TRBV5-8
j_call: TRBJ1-3
cdr3_nt: TGTGCCAGCAGCTTGGTTCGGGGACACACCATATATTTT
cdr3_aa: CASSLVRGHTIYF

clone_size: .
d_call: .
v_call: TRBV6-6
j_call: TRBJ1-2
cdr3_nt: TGTGCCAGCAGTTACGACCCCCGAGGGATAGGCTACACCTTC
cdr3_aa: CASSYDPRGIGYTF

clone_size: .
d_call: TRBD1
v_call: TRBV28
j_call: TRBJ1-1
cdr3_nt: TGTGCCAGCAGCCGTGACAGGGTCACTGAAGCTTTCTTT
cdr3_aa: CASSRDRVTEAFF

clone_size: .
d_call: .
v_call: TRBV6-6
j_call: TRBJ1-2
cdr3_nt: TGTGCCAGCAGTCCGGAAGCCGGCTACACCTTC
cdr3_aa: CASSPEAGYTF

clone_size: .
d_call: .
v_call: TRBV6-5
j_call: TRBJ2-3
cdr3_nt: TGTGCCAGCAGCCAACTTAGCGCAGATACGCAGTATTTT
cdr3_aa: CASSQLSADTQYF

clone_size: .
d_call: TRBD2
v_call: TRBV4-2
j_call: TRBJ2-2
cdr3_nt: TGTGCCAGCAGCCAAGATGATCTAGCGGCTAACACCGGGGAGCTGTTTTTT
cdr3_aa: CASSQDDLAANTGELFF

clone_size: .
d_call: .
v_call: TRBV7-2
j_call: TRBJ2-2
cdr3_nt: TGTGCCAGCAGTCTCTCGGGGGCCAGGACCGGGGAGCTGTTTTTT
cdr3_aa: CASSLSGARTGELFF

clone_size: few
d_call: .
v_call: TRBV5-1
j_call: TRBJ2-7
cdr3_nt: TGCGCCAGCAGCTTGAAATCACAGGGAGACGAGCAGTACTTC
cdr3_aa: CASSLKSQGDEQYF

clone_size: .
d_call: TRBD1
v_call: TRBV15
j_call: TRBJ2-5
cdr3_nt: TGTGCCACCAGCAGAGATGGGGGGACAGGCCAAGAGACCCAGTACTTC
cdr3_aa: CATSRDGGTGQETQYF

clone_size: .
d_call: .
v_call: TRBV9
j_call: TRBJ2-2
cdr3_nt: TGTGCCAGCAGCGCCGGGTTCTCCGGGGAGCTGTTTTTT
cdr3_aa: CASSAGFSGELFF

clone_size: many
d_call: TRBD1
v_call: TRBV27
j_call: TRBJ2-7
cdr3_nt: TGTGCCAGCAGTCCTGACGAGGACAGGGTTTACTACGAGCAGTACTTC
cdr3_aa: CASSPDEDRVYYEQYF

clone_size: many
d_call: TRBD1
v_call: TRBV2
j_call: TRBJ1-2
cdr3_nt: TGTGCCAGCAGTGACGCAGGGGGGGCCTATGGCTACACCTTC
cdr3_aa: CASSDAGGAYGYTF

clone_size: .
d_call: .
v_call: TRBV5-1
j_call: TRBJ1-3
cdr3_nt: TGCGCCAGCAGCTTGGAGCAGGGCCAAGGAAACACCATATATTTT
cdr3_aa: CASSLEQGQGNTIYF

clone_size: .
d_call: .
v_call: TRBV18
j_call: TRBJ1-1
cdr3_nt: TGTGCCAGCTCACCGCAGGGTCCTGAAGCTTTCTTT
cdr3_aa: CASSPQGPEAFF

clone_size: .
d_call: .
v_call: TRBV4-3
j_call: TRBJ1-3
cdr3_nt: TGCGCCAGCAGCCAAGTAGCTGCCGGGGCTGGTGGAAACACCATATATTTT
cdr3_aa: CASSQVAAGAGGNTIYF